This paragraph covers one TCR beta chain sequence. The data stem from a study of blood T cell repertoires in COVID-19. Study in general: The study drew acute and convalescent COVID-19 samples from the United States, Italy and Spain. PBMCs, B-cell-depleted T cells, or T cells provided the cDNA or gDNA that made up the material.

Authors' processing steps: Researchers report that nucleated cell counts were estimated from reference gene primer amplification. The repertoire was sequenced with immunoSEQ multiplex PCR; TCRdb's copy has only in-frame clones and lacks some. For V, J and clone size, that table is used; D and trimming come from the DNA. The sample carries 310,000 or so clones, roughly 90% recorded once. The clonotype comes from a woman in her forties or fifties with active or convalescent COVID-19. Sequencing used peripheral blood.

The CDR3 protein is CASSSPGTRNEQFF. CDR3 coding DNA: TGTGCCAGCAGTTCTCCCGGGACACGCAATGAGCAGTTCTTC. J is TRBJ2-1 and V is TRBV6-5, with D perhaps matching TRBD1 (6 bases). V lost 4 bases, J lost 6 bases, and 13 bases lay in between. Germline CDR1 MNHEY, CDR2 SVGAGI. The CDR3 has 14 residues.